The rows below give T cell receptor beta chains drawn from one sample of a study. One entry per CDR3 protein results from TCRdb running MiXCR on the 5' RACE reads. The data show 35,000 to 50,000 distinct CDR3 sequences, around 30% seen once. Material: memory CD4+ T cells sorted from a lymph node. All receptors come from a female donor with breast cancer. CDR3s leave out the opening cysteine and the closing phenylalanine or tryptophan. The order of the fields is V gene, CDR3 length, J gene, CDR3 protein.

>TRBV27|13|TRBJ2-1
ASSPGRERYNEQF
>TRBV7-9|12|TRBJ2-1
ASSFNGDGDEQF
>TRBV21-1|13|TRBJ2-3
AHSGREGGTDTQY
>TRBV6-6|8|TRBJ2-7
ANSKSEQY
>TRBV6-5|13|TRBJ2-4
ASPRGRLAKNIQY
>TRBV11-2|12|TRBJ2-7
ASSLETFLGEQY
>TRBV6-1|16|TRBJ1-5
ASSEVWRNIYSNQPQH
>TRBV6-1|12|TRBJ1-1
ASRGQGFDTEAF
>TRBV7-2|13|TRBJ2-3
ASSRTGPLSDTQY
>TRBV10-3|11|TRBJ1-4
AISEPTNEKLF
>TRBV5-1|12|TRBJ2-7
ASSSGGLSYEQY
>TRBV7-3|13|TRBJ1-6
ASSLSGTGGSPPH
>TRBV24-1|16|TRBJ2-5
ATSDLQVGQGARGTQY
>TRBV6-5|13|TRBJ2-6
AGSSTDSGANVLT
>TRBV10-3|13|TRBJ2-7
AIKGGGQGGYEQY
>TRBV4-1|11|TRBJ2-3
ASREGLGDTQY
>TRBV20-1|9|TRBJ2-7
SASQGREQY
>TRBV5-1|13|TRBJ2-2
ASSQPDREPGGLF
>TRBV15|16|TRBJ2-1
ATSLSVLAGTGPSEQF
>TRBV5-5|11|TRBJ2-7
ASSGTGASEQY
>TRBV29-1|11|TRBJ2-1
SVYEGLADEQF
>TRBV5-1|14|TRBJ2-2
ASSQSGKGNTGELF
>TRBV5-1|11|TRBJ2-7
ASSLVRVREQY
>TRBV4-1|14|TRBJ1-2
ASSHVSGQGVYGYT
>TRBV6-1|13|TRBJ2-2
ASSEGTGSTGELF
>TRBV5-1|12|TRBJ2-1
ASSLGDRGNEQF
>TRBV5-1|11|TRBJ2-5
ASSTGRGETQY
>TRBV6-1|13|TRBJ2-5
ASSETQFTQETQY
>TRBV5-1|12|TRBJ2-5
ASSARQGGETQY
>TRBV4-2|11|TRBJ2-7
ASSGDQGYEQY
>TRBV4-1|15|TRBJ1-4
ASSPLRTAATNEKLF
>TRBV5-1|15|TRBJ2-1
ASSFPPGTSGGNEQF
>TRBV27|12|TRBJ1-5
ASSSGRGNQPQH
>TRBV5-1|14|TRBJ2-1
ASSLAGLADYNEQF
>TRBV5-1|11|TRBJ2-2
ASSWGNTGELF
>TRBV6-5|11|TRBJ1-6
ASTAGVSSPLH